This T cell receptor (beta chain) was sequenced for a study of T cells in Graves' hyperthyroidism and ophthalmopathy. Whole-study findings and limits: Stable hyperthyroidism and ophthalmopathy were separated using 13 V-J signatures. Most thyroid clonotypes expanded above 0.001 appeared in blood too.

A single count supports this clonotype. As yet, its antigen is unknown. The CDR3 contains 13 residues. V shed 4 bases and J shed 6 bases, with 13 bases lying between them. Germline V CDR1 and CDR2: SGDLS, YYNGEE. Amplified TCR beta CDR3 regions derived from RNA transcripts. Carried out on the TCR CDR3, a first-round RT-PCR used the HTBI primer set. Via MiXCR, TCRdb re-called the multiplex PCR reads, giving one row per CDR3 protein. The table lists about 500,000 distinct CDR3 sequences, over 45% of them singletons. Exclusion criteria comprised uncontrolled infection, other autoimmune disease, pregnancy or lactation.

The source material was peripheral blood or thyroid tissue (not recorded which). This clonotype was sampled from an adult woman with Graves' disease, either hyperthyroidism or ophthalmopathy (not recorded which). This chain links TRBV9 with TRBJ1-2; D unresolved. The CDR3 DNA reads TGTGCCAGCAGCCCGGACGGAGGAGATGGCTACACCTTC. It codes for CASSPDGGDGYTF. Based on the CDR3 plus reference TRBV9 and TRBJ1-2, the full variable domain is DSGVTQTPKHLITATGQRVTLRCSPRSGDLSVYWYQQSLDQGLQFLIQYYNGEERAKGNILERFSAQQFPDLHSELNLSSLELGDSALYFCASSPDGGDGYTFGSGTRLTVV.